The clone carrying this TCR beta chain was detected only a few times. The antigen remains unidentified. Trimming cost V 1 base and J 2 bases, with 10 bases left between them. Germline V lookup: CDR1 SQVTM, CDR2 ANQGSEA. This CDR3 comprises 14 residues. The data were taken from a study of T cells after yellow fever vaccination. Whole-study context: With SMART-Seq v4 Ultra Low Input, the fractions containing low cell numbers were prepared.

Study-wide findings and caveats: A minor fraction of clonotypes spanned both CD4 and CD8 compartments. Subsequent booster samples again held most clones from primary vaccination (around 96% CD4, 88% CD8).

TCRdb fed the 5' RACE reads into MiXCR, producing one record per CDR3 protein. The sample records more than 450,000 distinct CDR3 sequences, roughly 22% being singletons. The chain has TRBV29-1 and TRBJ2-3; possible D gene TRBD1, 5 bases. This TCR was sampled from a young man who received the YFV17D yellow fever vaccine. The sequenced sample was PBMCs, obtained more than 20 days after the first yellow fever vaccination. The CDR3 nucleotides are TGCAGCGTTGAAGGGGCCAGGGACACAGATACGCAGTATTTT. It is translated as CSVEGARDTDTQYF.